The 23 T cell receptor beta chains reported below all come from one sample, sequenced in a study of shared clonotypes between healthy human individuals (TCRdb year 2020). Libraries were made using the immunoSEQ multiplex PCR assay. The table comes from immuneACCESS by way of TCRdb, which keeps in-frame sequences with V and J called. Part of the clones is missing from these tables; in studies checked, under half for an unresolved V gene and the rest for unknown reasons. Present in this sample are hundreds of thousands of clones, just over 95% of which were seen just once. Jointly, the top ten make up approximately 0.32% of the sample. Sequenced material: memory CD8+ T cells sorted from blood. This specimen's cell subset or site label, per the study, means: CD45RO+ cells pooled with CCR7-negative TemRA cells. These receptors all stem from a man younger than 45 in good health.

This chain connects TRBV5-1 to TRBJ2-7, with TRBD1 matching over 7 bases. Trimming cost V 3 bases and J 5 bases; bases outside gene matches: 8. This CDR3 is built from 14 residues. Per the germline V gene, CDR1 is SGHRS and CDR2 is YFSETQ. The DNA for the CDR3 is TGCGCCAGCAGCTATGACAGGGTGGCCGACGAGCAGTACTTC. Amino acids: CASSYDRVADEQYF.

The rearrangement links TRBV19 to TRBJ2-1; 9 bases map to TRBD2. The CDR3 is 14 amino acids. Trimming at V came to 4 bases and at J to 6 bases, leaving 4 bases not matched to a gene. Germline-derived CDR1 and CDR2 are LNHDA and SQIVND (reference sequence). CDR3 sequence: CASSTLAGSNEQFF. The CDR3 bases are TGTGCCAGTAGTACGCTAGCGGGGTCCAATGAGCAGTTCTTC. Complete variable domain (other parts from reference TRBV19 and TRBJ2-1): DGGITQSPKYLFRKEGQNVTLSCEQNLNHDAMYWYRQDPGQGLRLIYYSQIVNDFQKGDIAEGYSVSREKKESFPLTVTSAQKNPTAFYLCASSTLAGSNEQFFGPGTRLTVL.

The chain has TRBV9 and TRBJ2-5; TRBD2 matches at 9 bases. Germline V gene lookup returns CDR1 SGDLS and CDR2 YYNGEE. The ends lost 2 bases at V and 3 bases at J; junction bases unmatched: 5. The CDR3 runs to 15 residues. Here the CDR3 DNA reads TGTGCCAGCAGCGTGGGTAGCGGGAGCAAAGAGACCCAGTACTTC. It translates to CASSVGSGSKETQYF.

J is TRBJ2-7 and V is TRBV19; 8 bases fit TRBD1. The CDR3 extends over 11 amino acids. Germline-derived CDR1 and CDR2 are LNHDA and SQIVND (reference sequence). Losses at the gene ends were 6 bases for V and 6 bases for J; bases not matched to a gene: 1. The CDR3 loop reads CASRGQVEQYF. CDR3 sequence (DNA): TGTGCCAGTAGGGGACAGGTCGAGCAGTACTTC.

The J gene is TRBJ2-7, the V gene TRBV7-6, with 8 positions matching TRBD1. CDR1 SGHVS and CDR2 FNYEAQ come from the germline V gene. The CDR3 has 15 residues. J was trimmed by 3 bases and V by 2 bases; bases with no gene match: 6. CDR3 protein: CASSLRAGGVYEQYF. CDR3 coding DNA: TGTGCCAGCAGCTTACGGGCAGGGGGCGTCTACGAGCAGTACTTC.

The CDR3 spells CASSGLAGRAYEQYF. The CDR3, as DNA: TGTGCCAGCAGTGGACTAGCGGGCAGGGCCTACGAGCAGTACTTC. The V and J genes are TRBV6-1 and TRBJ2-7; TRBD2 agrees at 10 bases. CDR1 and CDR2 from the germline V gene are MNHNS and SASEGT. The CDR3 contains 15 residues. Trimming took 4 bases from V and 2 from J; bases not matched to a gene: 5.

Remarks on this clone: This same CDR3 is encoded by further DNA sequences in the sample. The rearrangement uses TRBV20-1 and TRBJ1-2; tentatively, D is TRBD1 (6 bases). V lost 2 bases and J 6 bases, leaving 7 bases between the germline ends. CDR3 length: 11 amino acids. Germline V gene sequence: CDR1 DFQATT, CDR2 SNEGSKA (reference sequence). DNA of the CDR3: TGCAGTGCTAGAACAGGGAATGGCTACACCTTC. It codes for CSARTGNGYTF.

The count of this clone is one. The genes are TRBV18 and TRBJ1-1; weak D call: TRBD1 (5 bases). CDR3 length: 12 residues. Germline V CDR1 and CDR2: KGHSH, LQKENI. Trimming removed 8 bases from V and 1 base from J, with 8 bases in between. The chain's CDR3 is CASTDRNTEAFF. The CDR3 DNA reads as TGTGCCAGCACCGACAGGAACACTGAAGCTTTCTTT.

The chain uses TRBV28 and TRBJ1-4; tentative D call: TRBD1 (6 bases). The CDR3 consists of 13 residues. CDR1 and CDR2 from the germline V gene are MDHEN and SYDVKM. CDR3 nucleotide sequence: TGTGTCAAAACACAGGGTCTGAGGGAAAAACTGTTTTTT. It encodes CVKTQGLREKLFF.

The genes are TRBV5-1 and TRBJ2-7; 8 bases match TRBD2. This CDR3 is built from 15 residues. The V gene's germline CDR1 is SGHRS and CDR2 YFSETQ. Unmatched junction bases numbered 7, after V lost 2 bases and J lost 3 bases. CDR3 sequence (DNA): TGCGCCAGCAGCTTTAACCTACTAGCGGACTACGAGCAGTACTTC. It specifies CASSFNLLADYEQYF.

The chain joins TRBV10-1 to TRBJ1-5, with 9 bases fitting TRBD1. This CDR3 spans 18 amino acids. Germline CDR1 WNHNN, CDR2 SYGVQD (reference sequence). The V segment lost 6 bases and the J segment 3 bases; nucleotides outside the gene matches: 15. This CDR3 reads CASRQPTAGDRVNQPQHF. The CDR3 DNA reads TGCGCCAGCAGACAACCGACCGCCGGGGACAGGGTCAATCAGCCCCAGCATTTT.

The chain is built from TRBV7-2 and TRBJ2-7; 7 bases match TRBD1. The V gene end was trimmed by 4 bases and the J gene end by 2 bases; junction bases not matched to a gene: 5. This CDR3 spans 14 amino acids. The germline gives CDR1 SGHTA, CDR2 FQGNSA. The CDR3 loop reads CASSSTGSTYEQYF. CDR3 DNA sequence: TGTGCCAGCAGCTCGACAGGGTCAACCTACGAGCAGTACTTC.

The chain couples TRBV28 to TRBJ2-7; D is unclear. The ends were cut back, 10 bases at V and 3 bases at J, with 10 bases in the middle. The CDR3 loop spans 11 amino acids. CDR1 is MDHEN and CDR2 is SYDVKM in the germline V gene. Here the CDR3 reads CATRRFYEQYF. Here the CDR3 DNA reads TGTGCCACCCGACGGTTCTACGAGCAGTACTTC. Supplemented by reference TRBV28 and TRBJ2-7, the full variable domain reads DVKVTQSSRYLVKRTGEKVFLECVQDMDHENMFWYRQDPGLGLRLIYFSYDVKMKEKGDIPEGYSVSREKKERFSLILESASTNQTSMYLCATRRFYEQYFGPGTRLTVT.

The rearrangement links TRBV2 to TRBJ2-3, with 12 bases aligning to TRBD2. This CDR3 region has 14 residues. V was clipped by 5 bases and J by 6 bases; unmatched bases: 3. CDR1 and CDR2 from the germline V gene are SNHLY and FYNNEI. CDR3 sequence: CASSRTSGTDTQYF. The CDR3 DNA reads as TGTGCCAGCAGTCGGACTAGCGGGACTGATACGCAGTATTTT. Full variable domain (missing parts from reference TRBV2 and TRBJ2-3): EPEVTQTPSHQVTQMGQEVILRCVPISNHLYFYWYRQILGQKVEFLVSFYNNEISEKSEIFDDQFSVERPDGSNFTLKIRSTKLEDSAMYFCASSRTSGTDTQYFGPGTRLTVL.

This sequence joins TRBV28 and TRBJ1-5, with D possibly TRBD1 on 5 matching bases. Trimming took off 6 bases at V and 12 bases at J, with 18 bases between the two ends. The CDR3 length is 13 residues. CDR1 and CDR2 from the germline V gene are MDHEN and SYDVKM. CDR3 amino acids: CASSPGWLGGQHF. DNA of the CDR3: TGTGCCAGCAGCCCCGGATGGCTGGGGGGCCAGCATTTT.

CDR3 sequence: CASSESRGHGGYTF. The CDR3 DNA follows: TGCGCCAGCAGTGAGTCGAGGGGGCATGGAGGCTACACCTTC. This rearrangement joins TRBV10-2 to TRBJ1-2; 7 nucleotides align to TRBD1. CDR3 length: 14 amino acids. The germline gives CDR1 WSHSY, CDR2 SAAADI. V gave up 0 bases and J gave up 8 bases; unmatched junction bases: 6.

The chain is built from TRBV15 and TRBJ2-1; maybe TRBD2 (5 bases). This CDR3 comprises 13 residues. Germline V gives CDR1 LNHNV, CDR2 YYDKDF (reference sequence). The V end lost 3 bases, the J end lost 15 bases, and 18 bases lay between the germline ends. The CDR3 region is CATSSGPQDSMFF. The CDR3 nucleotides are TGTGCCACCAGCAGTGGCCCCCAGGACTCTATGTTCTTC.

CDR3 DNA sequence: TGTGCCATCAGGAGGGACAGGGATAATAATTCACCCCTCCACTTT. It specifies CAIRRDRDNNSPLHF. This rearrangement joins TRBV10-3 to TRBJ1-6; 9 bases map to TRBD1. The J segment lost 5 bases and the V segment lost 6 bases, leaving 5 bases of the junction unmatched. The CDR3 length is 15 residues. Germline V gene sequence: CDR1 ENHRY, CDR2 SYGVKD.

The CDR3 sequence is CAWSGRHNQPQHF. The CDR3 nucleotides read TGTGCCTGGAGCGGTCGACACAATCAGCCCCAGCATTTT. This sequence joins TRBV30 and TRBJ1-5, with D hard to call. V dropped 3 bases and J dropped 3 bases, with 9 bases sitting between them. The germline CDR1 and CDR2 sequences are GTSNPN and SVGIG (reference sequence). CDR3 length: 13 amino acids.

The chain joins TRBV6-1 to TRBJ2-1; D remains unclear. This CDR3 region has 11 residues. Trimming stripped 4 bases from V and 8 bases from J, with 6 bases between. CDR1 and CDR2 (germline): MNHNS, SASEGT. In nucleotides, the CDR3 is TGTGCCAGCAGTGGGATCGATGAGCAGTTCTTC. It codes for CASSGIDEQFF.

The chain has TRBV7-3 and TRBJ2-1; D is possibly TRBD2 (6 bases). This CDR3 comprises 13 residues. V lost 2 bases and J 10 bases, leaving 12 bases between the germline ends. Germline V lookup: CDR1 SGHTA, CDR2 FQGTGA. CDR3 sequence (DNA): TGTGCCAGCAGCTTATGGCGGGAAGGAGAGCAGTTCTTC. This encodes CASSLWREGEQFF.

This clone was counted a few times. The chain is built from TRBV2 and TRBJ1-5, with D tentatively TRBD1 (5 bases). The germline V gene has CDR1 SNHLY and CDR2 FYNNEI. The CDR3 totals 16 residues. The V end was cut by 7 bases, the J end by 0 bases, with 16 bases between. The CDR3 reads CASTITQGGSNQPQHF. CDR3 nucleotides: TGTGCCAGCACTATTACTCAGGGTGGTAGCAATCAGCCCCAGCATTTT.

The genes are TRBV28 and TRBJ1-2; no clear D gene. The CDR3 spans 17 residues. Germline V lookup: CDR1 MDHEN, CDR2 SYDVKM. Trimming took 4 bases from V and 1 from J, leaving 19 bases between them. CDR3 residues: CASSSPQDLLFNYGYTF. The CDR3 DNA sequence: TGTGCCAGCAGTTCTCCCCAGGACTTACTATTTAACTATGGCTACACCTTC.